A single sample gave rise to the 8 T cell receptor beta chains below, sequenced in a study of cytomegalovirus exposure and HLA in healthy donors. PCR primers comprised 60 Vbeta and 13 Jbeta primers. TCRdb keeps only in-frame clones here, not all; method: immunoSEQ multiplex PCR. In the table there are approximately 100,000 clones, under 85% of which are singletons. Material: PBMCs. These receptors all stem from a woman aged 40 to 50 in good health and CMV-seropositive.

The gene calls are TRBV7-2 and TRBJ1-1; perhaps TRBD1 as D (6 bases). Per germline, CDR1 SGHTA and CDR2 FQGNSA. The CDR3 is 14 residues long. Deletions cut 1 base from V and 4 bases from J, with 10 bases between. CDR3 loop: CASSLGGGGTEAFF. CDR3 nucleotides: TGTGCCAGCAGCTTAGGAGGGGGGGGCACTGAAGCTTTCTTT. Supplemented by reference TRBV7-2 and TRBJ1-1, the full variable domain reads GAGVSQSPSNKVTEKGKDVELRCDPISGHTALYWYRQSLGQGLEFLIYFQGNSAPDKSGLPSDRFSAERTGGSVSTLTIQRTQQEDSAVYLCASSLGGGGTEAFFGQGTRLTVV.

The rearrangement joins TRBV9 to TRBJ2-3; 10 nucleotides agree with TRBD2. V dropped 0 bases and J dropped 6; count of bases not matched to a gene: 10. The CDR3 is 17 amino acids. Per germline, CDR1 SGDLS and CDR2 YYNGEE. CDR3 residues: CASSVGGSGRADDTQYF. CDR3 in DNA: TGTGCCAGCAGCGTAGGGGGGAGCGGGAGGGCCGATGATACGCAGTATTTT.

V gene TRBV7-9 combines with J gene TRBJ2-1; 9 bases match TRBD2. Germline V CDR1 and CDR2: SEHNR, FQNEAQ (reference sequence). The length of the CDR3 is 16 residues. V lost 0 bases and J lost 4; bases outside the gene matches: 4. CDR3 in DNA: TGTGCCAGCAGCTTAGCGGGCGGGGGGGCATACAATGAGCAGTTCTTC. Translated, it gives CASSLAGGGAYNEQFF.

CDR3 in amino acids: CASSLGPGDYEQYF. The CDR3 nucleotides are TGTGCCAGCAGCTTAGGTCCGGGGGACTACGAGCAGTACTTC. V and J are TRBV11-3 and TRBJ2-7; D may be TRBD2 (6 bases). This CDR3 comprises 14 residues. The germline CDR1 and CDR2 sequences are SGHNT and YENEEA. Trimming left V 1 base short and J 3 bases short, with 10 bases between.

The V and J genes are TRBV5-1 and TRBJ1-2; 7 bases are a match to TRBD1. CDR1 and CDR2 from the germline V gene are SGHRS and YFSETQ. The CDR3 totals 16 residues. V gave up 4 bases and J gave up 8 bases; unmatched junction bases: 17. The CDR3 here is CASSPTPGTEVGGYTF. In DNA form, the CDR3 reads TGCGCCAGCAGCCCAACTCCTGGGACAGAAGTCGGCGGCTACACCTTC.

V is TRBV19 and J is TRBJ2-7; 7 bases line up with TRBD2. The length of the CDR3 is 17 residues. After removal of 2 bases from V and 2 bases from J, the junction contained 12 bases not matched to a gene. Germline CDR1 is LNHDA and CDR2 is SQIVND (reference sequence). The CDR3 DNA reads as TGTGCCAGTAGTATATCATACCGGGCGGGAGACCCCTACGAGCAGTACTTC. Translated: CASSISYRAGDPYEQYF.

The J gene is TRBJ1-1, the V gene TRBV10-1; 7 nucleotides line up with TRBD1. There are 15 residues in the CDR3. The germline CDR1 and CDR2 sequences are WNHNN and SYGVQD (reference sequence). V shed 2 bases and J 3 bases; nucleotides not matched to a gene: 6. The CDR3 sequence is CASSEGKGAYTEAFF. For the CDR3, the DNA is TGCGCCAGCAGTGAGGGCAAGGGGGCTTACACTGAAGCTTTCTTT.

The chain uses TRBV28 and TRBJ1-1; TRBD1 agrees at 7 bases. The V gene's germline CDR1 is MDHEN and CDR2 SYDVKM. The J segment lost 6 bases and the V segment lost 2 bases, leaving 3 bases of the junction unmatched. The CDR3 length is 13 residues. The CDR3 spells CASSLLQGAEAFF. CDR3 sequence (DNA): TGTGCCAGCAGTTTACTCCAGGGGGCTGAAGCTTTCTTT. Supplemented by reference TRBV28 and TRBJ1-1, the full variable domain reads DVKVTQSSRYLVKRTGEKVFLECVQDMDHENMFWYRQDPGLGLRLIYFSYDVKMKEKGDIPEGYSVSREKKERFSLILESASTNQTSMYLCASSLLQGAEAFFGQGTRLTVV.